Sequencing of this T cell receptor (beta chain) was carried out in a study of cytomegalovirus exposure and HLA in healthy donors. Germline values: CDR1 KGHSH, CDR2 LQKENI. V was trimmed by 2 bases and J by 0 bases, leaving 3 bases between them. The CDR3 spans 13 residues. About this clone: The antigen remains undetermined.

Findings and limits, study-wide: Reports credit the classifier with highly specific, highly sensitive diagnosis of cytomegalovirus status. Later genetic work tied a missense DCLRE1C variant to beta-chain V and J trimming. Productive status was seen about 87% or about 30% of the time for most TCR beta V segments in an earlier analysis. Evidence from a later analysis indicated that most CMV-associated TCR beta chains looked HLA-restricted.

PCR involved 60 Vbeta and 13 Jbeta primers. The method was immunoSEQ multiplex PCR; TCRdb's version includes in-frame clones alone and lacks a portion of them. In the table there are 210,000 or so clones, roughly four fifths of which are singletons. The rearrangement links TRBV18 to TRBJ2-3, with D hard to call. The specimen was PBMCs. The sequence derives from a woman aged 40-49 years in good health and CMV-seronegative. CDR3 sequence reads: CASSPESTDTQYF. The CDR3 coding sequence is TGTGCCAGCTCACCAGAGAGCACAGATACGCAGTATTTT.